The present T cell receptor (beta chain) was sequenced within a study of blood T cell repertoires in COVID-19 (dated by TCRdb to about 2020). The study in broad terms: The collaborator samples originated in the United States, Italy and Spain and spanned the acute and convalescent phases of COVID-19. The material from the prospective study consisted of cDNA or gDNA derived from T cells, B-cell-depleted T cells, or PBMCs. Deeply sampled blood TCRbeta repertoires from subjects exposed to, actively infected with, or recovered from COVID-19 were included in the dataset. The repertoires were released in a freely available public database intended as a resource for research on the immune response to SARS-CoV-2. Samples came from the ongoing ImmuneRACE study (first 160 participants) plus 1,254 subjects from 6 global collaborators. Nearly every sample came with metadata listing a de-identified subject ID, COVID-19 status, age in years and sex. Where available, HLA class I and class II types were obtained from metadata supplied by the sample provider rather than from assay-based typing. Study-wide conclusions, independent of this receptor: How much clinical and demographic metadata was included differed by source and by participant, and the metadata was provided uncurated.

Another Seattle source contributed samples from volunteer blood donors who had recovered from COVID-19. Each collaborating institution followed its own protocols to collect whole blood in K2EDTA tubes. For TCRbeta analysis, collaborator samples were shipped as frozen whole blood, as isolated PBMCs, or as DNA extracted from either sample type. TCRbeta CDR3 regions were amplified from genomic DNA using the immunoSEQ Assay, a bias-controlled multiplex PCR. The original pipeline was this. The number of nucleated cells in each sample was estimated by amplification of reference gene primers within the assay. Sequence reads were collapsed and filtered to measure the absolute abundance of every unique TCRbeta CDR3 rearrangement. For each sample, productive Simpson clonality was calculated by taking the square root of Simpson's diversity index across productive rearrangements. TCRdb's version of the immuneACCESS table is confined to in-frame rearrangements and falls short of the full clone set. An unresolved V gene accounts for under half of the shortfall where checked; the remainder is of unknown origin. The V and J calls and clone size were taken over from that table, and D and trimming were inferred from the DNA. The sample table holds some 230,000 clones, of which 65% to 85% were seen once. The biggest ten clones account for around 2.7% of the sample.

The CDR3 contains 14 residues, cysteine and phenylalanine counted. Only the CDR3 part of the read is kept: 42 bases, read in frame from the first base. From the germline V gene (reference sequence), CDR1 is SGHNT and CDR2 is YYREEE. V is trimmed back by 0 bases and J by 9 bases, and the junction contains 7 bases that no gene match accounts for. Points on this clone: The target of this receptor is not known. No quality values exist for individual bases; no much larger clone is one base distant.

The clonotype comes from a woman in her 30s who had recovered from COVID-19. The chain joins TRBV5-4 to TRBJ2-5; 8 bases in between match TRBD1. The specimen sequenced was peripheral blood. The DNA reads as follows: TGTGCCAGCAGCTTGGCGGCAGGGGGCGAGTCCCAGTACTTC. Its translation is CASSLAAGGESQYF. Extended through the reference TRBV5-4 and TRBJ2-5 proteins, this CDR3 yields the full variable domain: ETGVTQSPTHLIKTRGQQVTLRCSSQSGHNTVSWYQQALGQGPQFIFQYYREEENGRGNFPPRFSGLQFPNYSSELNVNALELDDSALYLCASSLAAGGESQYFGPGTRLLVL.